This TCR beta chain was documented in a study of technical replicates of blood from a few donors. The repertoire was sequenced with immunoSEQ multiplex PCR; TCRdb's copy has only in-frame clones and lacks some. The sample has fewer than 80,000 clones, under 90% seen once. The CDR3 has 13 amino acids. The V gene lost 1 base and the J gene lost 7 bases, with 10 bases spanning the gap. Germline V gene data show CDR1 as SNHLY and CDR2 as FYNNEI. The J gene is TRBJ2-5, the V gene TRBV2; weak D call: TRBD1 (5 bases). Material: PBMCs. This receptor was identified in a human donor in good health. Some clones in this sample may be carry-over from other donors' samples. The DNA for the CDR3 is TGTGCCAGCAGTGAAGATTTCCAGGGGACCCAGTACTTC. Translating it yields CASSEDFQGTQYF. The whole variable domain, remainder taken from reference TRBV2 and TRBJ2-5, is EPEVTQTPSHQVTQMGQEVILRCVPISNHLYFYWYRQILGQKVEFLVSFYNNEISEKSEIFDDQFSVERPDGSNFTLKIRSTKLEDSAMYFCASSEDFQGTQYFGPGTRLLVL.